This is a list of T cell receptor beta chains from one sample in a study of CD8+ T cells in alopecia areata. Profiled with immunoSEQ multiplex PCR; TCRdb holds only in-frame clones, not every one. The sample includes approximately 180,000 clones, 58% of them seen just once. The sample consisted of CD4+ T cells sorted from blood, taken at roughly week 55, from a patient treated with tofacitinib. The receptors shown here come from a human donor with alopecia areata. The CDR3 runs from the conserved cysteine through the conserved F or W. A D gene is named only where the DNA matches it firmly. Size is omitted from some rows. Given values are once, few, many or a class for expanded clones.

j_call | clone_size | d_call | v_call | cdr3_aa | cdr3_nt
TRBJ1-2 | few | - | TRBV19 | CASSMVRGNGGYTF | TGTGCCAGTAGTATGGTCAGGGGAAATGGCGGCTACACCTTC
TRBJ2-3 | - | TRBD1 | TRBV25-1 | CASSAGGSGTQYF | TGTGCCAGCAGTGCAGGGGGCTCGGGTACGCAGTATTTT
TRBJ1-1 | - | - | TRBV30 | CAWSVRRNTEAFF | TGTGCCTGGAGTGTACGTAGGAACACTGAAGCTTTCTTT
TRBJ1-1 | few | TRBD1 | TRBV5-5 | CASSLGQGRNTEAFF | TGTGCCAGCAGCTTGGGACAGGGAAGGAACACTGAAGCTTTCTTT
TRBJ1-6 | - | TRBD1 | TRBV5-1 | CASSWGQGYNSPLHF | TGCGCCAGCAGCTGGGGACAGGGGTATAATTCACCCCTCCACTTT
TRBJ2-3 | - | - | TRBV30 | CAWSLGHSTDTQYF | TGTGCCTGGAGTTTGGGACACAGCACAGATACGCAGTATTTT
TRBJ1-2 | - | - | TRBV27 | CASSLWFGYGYTF | TGTGCCAGCAGTTTATGGTTTGGCTATGGCTACACCTTC
TRBJ2-3 | - | TRBD2 | TRBV19 | CATGGSTDTQYF | TGTGCCACGGGGGGGTCCACAGATACGCAGTATTTT
TRBJ1-2 | - | - | TRBV29-1 | CSVLYGAYGYTF | TGCAGCGTTTTGTACGGGGCTTATGGCTACACCTTC
TRBJ2-5 | - | - | TRBV6-5 | CAISERWGETQYF | TGTGCCATAAGTGAGCGGTGGGGAGAGACCCAGTACTTC
TRBJ1-1 | - | TRBD1 | TRBV29-1 | CSAPGQGGMTTEAFF | TGCAGCGCTCCCGGACAGGGGGGCATGACCACTGAAGCTTTCTTT
TRBJ2-7 | few | TRBD1 | TRBV5-6 | CASSSPGTEAYEQYF | TGTGCCAGCAGCTCCCCCGGGACAGAGGCCTACGAGCAGTACTTC
TRBJ1-4 | - | TRBD1 | TRBV4-2 | CASSQDPDRGNEKLFF | TGTGCCAGCAGCCAAGATCCGGACAGGGGGAATGAAAAACTGTTTTTT
TRBJ2-3 | - | - | TRBV6-6 | CASSQGDRRYF | TGTGCCAGCAGTCAAGGGGACCGTCGGTATTTT
TRBJ2-7 | - | - | TRBV7-2 | CASSLSWQGLYEQYF | TGTGCCAGCAGCTTATCCTGGCAAGGCCTCTACGAGCAGTACTTC
TRBJ2-2 | - | TRBD1 | TRBV7-8 | CASSLVLDRANTGELFF | TGTGCCAGCAGCTTAGTCCTGGACAGGGCGAACACCGGGGAGCTGTTTTTT